This T cell receptor (beta chain) was captured in a study of beta chain features in type 1 diabetes. Whole-study findings and limits: The question of HLA type influencing TCRB rearrangement was one that remained unresolved here. The cDNA sequencing approach could over-represent high-TCR-expressing cells. Amplification by PCR could prefer shorter templates, with the same effect in patients and controls. Compared to healthy donors, patients appeared to have naive, central memory and Treg TCRB repertoires that were more alike.

Reverse transcription of all isolated RNA meant that expressed TCRB transcripts were sequenced. The assay was immunoSEQ multiplex PCR, and TCRdb's table has in-frame clones only and misses some. The sample has hundreds of thousands of clones; roughly 31% are singletons. This clone was counted only a few times. No antigen is known for it. Germline V gene data show CDR1 as SGDLS and CDR2 as YYNGEE. The CDR3 is made up of 14 amino acids. Trimming left V 0 bases short and J 14 bases short, with 17 bases between. This clonotype was sampled from a man between 18 and 29 years old in good health. This rearrangement joins TRBV9 to TRBJ1-4; a possible D gene is TRBD1 (6 bases). Source material: naive CD4+ T cells from blood. The CDR3 region has the DNA TGTGCCAGCAGCGTAGATAGTCAGGGGTTAAACCTGTTTTTT. Its protein is CASSVDSQGLNLFF.